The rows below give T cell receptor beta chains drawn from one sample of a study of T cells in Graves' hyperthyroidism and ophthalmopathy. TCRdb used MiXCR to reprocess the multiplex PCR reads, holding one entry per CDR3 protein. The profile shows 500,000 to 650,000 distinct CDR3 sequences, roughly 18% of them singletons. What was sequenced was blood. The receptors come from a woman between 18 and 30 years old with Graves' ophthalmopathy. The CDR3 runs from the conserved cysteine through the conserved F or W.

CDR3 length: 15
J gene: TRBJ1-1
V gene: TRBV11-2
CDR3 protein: CASSLAGQMNTEAFF

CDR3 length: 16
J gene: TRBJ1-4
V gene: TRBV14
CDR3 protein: CASSQESGRLNEKLFF

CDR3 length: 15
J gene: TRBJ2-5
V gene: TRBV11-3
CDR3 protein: CASSAGLAIAETQYF

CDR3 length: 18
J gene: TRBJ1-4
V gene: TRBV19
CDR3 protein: CASSTGGPPTATNEKLFF

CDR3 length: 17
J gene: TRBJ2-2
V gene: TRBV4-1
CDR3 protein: CASSRHPVRGNTGELFF

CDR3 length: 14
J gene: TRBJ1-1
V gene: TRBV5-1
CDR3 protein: CASSLPEGGSEAFF

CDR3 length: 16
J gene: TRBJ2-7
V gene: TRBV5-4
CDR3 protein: CASSFSRDRGAYEQYF

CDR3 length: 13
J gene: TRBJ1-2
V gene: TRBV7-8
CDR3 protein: CASSLAEPYGYTF

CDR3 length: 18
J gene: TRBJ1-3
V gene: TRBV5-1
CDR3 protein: CASSLGNPGTIEVNTIYF

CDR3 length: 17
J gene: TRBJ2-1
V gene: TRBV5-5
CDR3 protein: CASSFGPGLAGGPGQFF

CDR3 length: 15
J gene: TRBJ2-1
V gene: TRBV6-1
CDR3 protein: CASSVVREGGNEQFF

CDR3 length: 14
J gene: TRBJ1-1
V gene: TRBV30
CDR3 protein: CAWSVSRESPEAFF

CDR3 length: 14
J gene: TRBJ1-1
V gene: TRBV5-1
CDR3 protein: CASSLGWGNPEAFF

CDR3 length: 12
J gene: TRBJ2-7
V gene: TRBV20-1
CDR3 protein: CSASSDSYEQYF

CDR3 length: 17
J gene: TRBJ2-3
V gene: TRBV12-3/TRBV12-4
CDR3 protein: CASSFGWASGRTDTQYF

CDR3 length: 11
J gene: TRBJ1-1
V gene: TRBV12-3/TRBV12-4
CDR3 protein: CASSFGLQAFF

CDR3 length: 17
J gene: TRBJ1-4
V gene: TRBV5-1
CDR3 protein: CASSFASGANANEKLFF

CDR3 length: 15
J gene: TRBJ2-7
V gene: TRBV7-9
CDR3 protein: CASSLGTGPTYEQYF

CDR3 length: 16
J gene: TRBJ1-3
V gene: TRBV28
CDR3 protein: CASNTVPSSSGNTIYF

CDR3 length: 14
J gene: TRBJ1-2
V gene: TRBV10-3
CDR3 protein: CAISELTGDYGYTF

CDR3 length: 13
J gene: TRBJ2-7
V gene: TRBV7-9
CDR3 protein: CASGGGRASEQYF

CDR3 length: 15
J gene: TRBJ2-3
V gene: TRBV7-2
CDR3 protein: CASSLIETGTDTQYF

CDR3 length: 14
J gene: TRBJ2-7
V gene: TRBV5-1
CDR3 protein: CASSSRTGPYEQYF

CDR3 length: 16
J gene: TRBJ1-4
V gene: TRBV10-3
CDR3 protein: CAISESKAEINEKLFF

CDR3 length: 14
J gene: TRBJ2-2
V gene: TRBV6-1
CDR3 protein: CASSLHRNTGELFF

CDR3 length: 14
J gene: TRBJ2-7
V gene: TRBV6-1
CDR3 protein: CASQKTGTFYEQYF

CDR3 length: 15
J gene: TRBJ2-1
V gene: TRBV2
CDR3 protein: CASSEGTSPYNEQFF

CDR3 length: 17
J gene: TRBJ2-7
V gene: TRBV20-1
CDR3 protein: CSASLAGGLRDDYEQYF

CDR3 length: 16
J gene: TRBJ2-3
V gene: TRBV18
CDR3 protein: CASSPSRGASTDTQYF

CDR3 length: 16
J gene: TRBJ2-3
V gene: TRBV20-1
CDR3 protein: CRSRRAEYDSTDTQYF

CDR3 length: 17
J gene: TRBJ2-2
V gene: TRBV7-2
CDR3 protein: CASSPPPGTPNTGELFF

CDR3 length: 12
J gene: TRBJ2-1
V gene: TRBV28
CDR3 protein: CASSFEGNEQFF

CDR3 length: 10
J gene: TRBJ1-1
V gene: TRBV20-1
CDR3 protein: CSAPGHKAFF

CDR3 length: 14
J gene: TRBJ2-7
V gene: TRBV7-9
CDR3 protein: CASSFEGISYEQYF

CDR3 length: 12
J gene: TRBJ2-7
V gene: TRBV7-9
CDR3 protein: CASSLAFYEQYF

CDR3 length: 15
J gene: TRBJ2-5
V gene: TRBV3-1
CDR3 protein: CASSQVPGVQETQYF

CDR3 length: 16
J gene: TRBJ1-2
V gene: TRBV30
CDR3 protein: CAWSPRGQGPNYGYTF

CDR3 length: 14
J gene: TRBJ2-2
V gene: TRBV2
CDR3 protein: CASSGLGVTGELFF

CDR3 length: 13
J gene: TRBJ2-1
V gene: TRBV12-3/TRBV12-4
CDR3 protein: CASNLGVSNEQFF

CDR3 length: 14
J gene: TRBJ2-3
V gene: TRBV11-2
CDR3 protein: CASSNPKVADTQYF

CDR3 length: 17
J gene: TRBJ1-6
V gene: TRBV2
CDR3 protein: CASRFNRGAAYNSPLHF

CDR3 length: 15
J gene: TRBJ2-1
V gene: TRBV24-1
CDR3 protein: CATSDPTSPYNEQFF

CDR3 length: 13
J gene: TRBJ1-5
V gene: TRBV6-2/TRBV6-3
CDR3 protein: CASSSSNNQPQHF

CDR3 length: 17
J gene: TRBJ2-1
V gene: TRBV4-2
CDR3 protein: CASSQVDLAGVKNEQFF

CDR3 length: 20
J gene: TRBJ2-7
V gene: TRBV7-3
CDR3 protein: CASSLPGQRIPPSVFYEQYF

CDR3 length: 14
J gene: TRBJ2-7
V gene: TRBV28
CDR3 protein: CASSPSGRGREQYF

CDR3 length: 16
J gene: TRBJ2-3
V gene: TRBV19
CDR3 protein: CASSTPSSGPTATQYF

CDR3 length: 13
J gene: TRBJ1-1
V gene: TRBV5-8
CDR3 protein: CASSLWEGAEAFF

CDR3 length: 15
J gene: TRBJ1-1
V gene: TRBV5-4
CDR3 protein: CASSAGTVMNTEAFF

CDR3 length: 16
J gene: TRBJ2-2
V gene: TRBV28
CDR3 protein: CASSSNRGQYTGELFF

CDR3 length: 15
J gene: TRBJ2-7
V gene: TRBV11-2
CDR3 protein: CASSLEARATYEQYF

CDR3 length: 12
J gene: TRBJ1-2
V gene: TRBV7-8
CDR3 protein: CASSPPGIGYTF

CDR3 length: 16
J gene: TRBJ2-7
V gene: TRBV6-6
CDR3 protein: CASSYSGRGGFYEQYF

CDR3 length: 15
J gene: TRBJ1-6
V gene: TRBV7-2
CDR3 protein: CASSSLTGGVSPLHF

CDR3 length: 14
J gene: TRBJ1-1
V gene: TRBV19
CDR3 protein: CASSIEGWNTEAFF